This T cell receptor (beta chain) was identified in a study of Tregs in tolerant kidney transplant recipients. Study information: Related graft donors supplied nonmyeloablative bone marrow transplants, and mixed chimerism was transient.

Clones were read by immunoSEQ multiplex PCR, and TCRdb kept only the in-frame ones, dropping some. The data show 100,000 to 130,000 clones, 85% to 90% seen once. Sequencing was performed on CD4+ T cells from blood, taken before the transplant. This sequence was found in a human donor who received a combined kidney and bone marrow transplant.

The CDR3 DNA is TGTGCCAGCAGCCCCCGACAGGCAACTAATGAAAAACTGTTTTTT. This translates into CASSPRQATNEKLFF. This chain connects TRBV5-6 to TRBJ1-4; maybe TRBD1 (6 bases). There are 15 residues in the CDR3. Germline CDR1 and CDR2: SGHDT and YYEEEE. The germline V and J ends were trimmed by 4 bases and 0 bases, with 10 bases remaining between them.